The TCR beta chain under discussion was sequenced for a study of T cell changes during pregnancy in multiple sclerosis. CDR1 and CDR2 from the germline V gene are SGHNT and YYREEE (reference sequence). V was cut by 0 bases and J by 4 bases, with 11 bases left in between. This CDR3 is built from 14 residues. Profiling relied on immunoSEQ multiplex PCR, and the TCRdb table lists in-frame clones only, not all of them. Altogether under 50,000 clones are present, roughly 92% being singletons, with the ten largest covering more than 0.55%. The source was CD4+ T cells from peripheral blood mononuclear cells, collected in the first trimester of pregnancy. J is TRBJ2-7 and V is TRBV5-4; possible D gene TRBD2, 5 bases. This TCR came from a female donor with multiple sclerosis, enrolled in a pregnancy study. The CDR3 nucleotides read TGTGCCAGCAGCTTGGGGACTGGCGGGTACGAGCAGTACTTC. Protein product: CASSLGTGGYEQYF.